This TCR beta chain came from a study of OX40 agonist ivuxolimab in advanced cancers. V gave up 3 bases and J gave up 2 bases; unmatched junction bases: 10. Germline CDR1 and CDR2: ENHRY and SYGVKD. This CDR3 region has 17 residues. Some clones are missing from TCRdb's copy, which holds only in-frame ones; the method was immunoSEQ multiplex PCR. The sample has about 60,000 clones; less than 90% are singletons. The origin of this receptor is an adult with an advanced solid tumor such as melanoma, head and neck, liver or kidney cancer. V usage is TRBV10-3 and J usage is TRBJ2-3, with TRBD1 matching 8 bases. Sequencing was performed on CD4+ or CD8+ T cells sorted from blood, taken in a trial of the OX40 agonist ivuxolimab. This CDR3 is CAISDGTGILPTDTQYF. The CDR3, as DNA: TGTGCCATCAGTGACGGGACAGGTATACTCCCCACAGATACGCAGTATTTT.